The rows below give T cell receptor beta chains drawn from one sample of a study of blood T cells in healthy people across ages. TCRdb re-analysed the 5' RACE reads in MiXCR, keeping a single row per CDR3 protein. The table shows about 970,000 distinct CDR3 sequences, with roughly 51% occurring only once. The specimen sequenced was blood. These receptors all stem from a woman aged 55-69 years in good health. CDR3s include the opening cysteine and the closing phenylalanine or tryptophan. The D gene is left open where the match is weak. Where a row states a size, it is once, few, many or the class of an expanded clone; other rows omit it.

d_call: TRBD2
v_call: TRBV25-1
clone_size: -
j_call: TRBJ2-1
cdr3_nt: TGTGCCAGCAGTACACTAGCGGGAGGCGCTTACAATGAGCAGTTCTTC
cdr3_aa: CASSTLAGGAYNEQFF

d_call: TRBD2
v_call: TRBV4-1
clone_size: -
j_call: TRBJ2-5
cdr3_nt: TGCGCCAGCAGCCATACTAGCGAAGAGACCCAGTACTTC
cdr3_aa: CASSHTSEETQYF

d_call: -
v_call: TRBV15
clone_size: -
j_call: TRBJ2-7
cdr3_nt: TGTGCCACCAGTGCGGCCCCGTCGACCTACGAGCAGTACTTC
cdr3_aa: CATSAAPSTYEQYF

d_call: -
v_call: TRBV6-4
clone_size: few
j_call: TRBJ2-3
cdr3_nt: TGTGCCAGCAGAAGGCGTGGGGGGGCTTCGGATACGCAGTATTTT
cdr3_aa: CASRRRGGASDTQYF

d_call: TRBD1
v_call: TRBV28
clone_size: once
j_call: TRBJ2-5
cdr3_nt: TGTGCCAGCAGTTCCCCTTTCCGGGACAGGGGTCGTGCCTGGTGGCAGTACTTC
cdr3_aa: CASSSPFRDRGRAWWQYF

d_call: TRBD2
v_call: TRBV4-1
clone_size: -
j_call: TRBJ2-5
cdr3_nt: TGCGCCAGCAGCCAAGATAAGACTAGCCGGATTCAAGAGACCCAGTACTTC
cdr3_aa: CASSQDKTSRIQETQYF

d_call: TRBD1
v_call: TRBV2
clone_size: -
j_call: TRBJ2-1
cdr3_nt: TGTGCCACCCGGGACAGGGGGACTCAGGAGCAGTTCTTC
cdr3_aa: CATRDRGTQEQFF

d_call: -
v_call: TRBV4-1
clone_size: few
j_call: TRBJ2-5
cdr3_nt: TGCGCCAGCAGCCAAGGCCAAGGGTCCCAAGAGACCCAGTACTTC
cdr3_aa: CASSQGQGSQETQYF

d_call: -
v_call: TRBV7-9
clone_size: -
j_call: TRBJ2-3
cdr3_nt: TGTGCCAGCAGCCGGACAGTCACAGATACGCAGTATTTT
cdr3_aa: CASSRTVTDTQYF

d_call: TRBD2
v_call: TRBV27
clone_size: -
j_call: TRBJ2-7
cdr3_nt: TGTGCCAGCAGTTCCCCTCGGACTAGCGGAGCGCCAATATACAATGAGCAGTACTTC
cdr3_aa: CASSSPRTSGAPIYNEQYF

d_call: -
v_call: TRBV20-1
clone_size: -
j_call: TRBJ2-7
cdr3_nt: TGCAGTGCTGGGGGGGGACAGCCCTACGAGCAGTACTTC
cdr3_aa: CSAGGGQPYEQYF

d_call: -
v_call: TRBV4-2
clone_size: few
j_call: TRBJ1-6
cdr3_nt: TGTGCCAGCAGCCAAGCTGTGGCGTCACCCCTCCACTTT
cdr3_aa: CASSQAVASPLHF

d_call: TRBD2
v_call: TRBV15
clone_size: -
j_call: TRBJ2-3
cdr3_nt: TGTGCCACTAGCAACCGCCCGGGGGGGGTCACAGATACGCAGTATTTT
cdr3_aa: CATSNRPGGVTDTQYF

d_call: -
v_call: TRBV20-1
clone_size: -
j_call: TRBJ2-1
cdr3_nt: TGCAGTGCTGGCCGGTCCGGGGCTTTACAAGAGCAGTTCTTC
cdr3_aa: CSAGRSGALQEQFF

d_call: TRBD2
v_call: TRBV7-2
clone_size: many
j_call: TRBJ2-7
cdr3_nt: TGTGCCAGCAGCTTAGTAGGACTAGCGCCCGACGAGCAGTACTTC
cdr3_aa: CASSLVGLAPDEQYF

d_call: -
v_call: TRBV20-1
clone_size: few
j_call: TRBJ1-5
cdr3_nt: TGCAGTGCTACCGACAGGCTCAAAGGGGGGACCAATCAGCCCCAGCATTTT
cdr3_aa: CSATDRLKGGTNQPQHF

d_call: -
v_call: TRBV20-1
clone_size: -
j_call: TRBJ2-5
cdr3_nt: TGCAGTTTGGGGCTGGAGACCCAGTACTTC
cdr3_aa: CSLGLETQYF